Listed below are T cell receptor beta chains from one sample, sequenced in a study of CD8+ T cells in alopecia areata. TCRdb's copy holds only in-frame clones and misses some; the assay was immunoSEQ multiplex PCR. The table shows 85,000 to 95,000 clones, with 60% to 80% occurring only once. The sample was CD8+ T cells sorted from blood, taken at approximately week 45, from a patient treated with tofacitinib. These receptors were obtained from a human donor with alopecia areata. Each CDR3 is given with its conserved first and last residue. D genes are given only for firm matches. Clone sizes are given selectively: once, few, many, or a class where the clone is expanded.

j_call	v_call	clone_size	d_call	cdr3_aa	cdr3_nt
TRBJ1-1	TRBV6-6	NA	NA	CASSESLGVTEAFF	TGCGCCAGCAGTGAGTCATTAGGAGTGACTGAAGCTTTCTTT
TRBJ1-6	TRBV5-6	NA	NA	CASSLPGAEGSNSPLHF	TGTGCCAGCAGCTTACCGGGCGCGGAAGGCAGTAATTCACCCCTCCACTTT
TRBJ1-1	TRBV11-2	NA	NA	CASSLGVLGTNTEAFF	TGTGCCAGCAGCTTAGGCGTGTTGGGGACGAACACTGAAGCTTTCTTT
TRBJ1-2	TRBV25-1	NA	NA	CASKTGHGYTF	TGTGCCAGCAAGACAGGCCATGGCTACACCTTC
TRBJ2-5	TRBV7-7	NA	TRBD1	CASSSYRGETQYF	TGTGCCAGCAGCTCGTACAGGGGAGAGACCCAGTACTTC
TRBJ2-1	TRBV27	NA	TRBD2	CASSLRGGSYNEQFF	TGTGCCAGCAGTTTACGGGGGGGCTCCTACAATGAGCAGTTCTTC
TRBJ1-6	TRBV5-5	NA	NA	CASSFTGTDSPLHF	TGTGCCAGCAGCTTTACGGGGACGGATTCACCCCTCCACTTT
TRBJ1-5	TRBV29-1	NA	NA	CSVATGSNQPQHF	TGCAGCGTTGCCACAGGGAGTAATCAGCCCCAGCATTTT
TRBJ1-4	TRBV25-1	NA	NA	CASKNDSAPNEKLFF	TGTGCCAGCAAGAACGACAGCGCACCTAATGAAAAACTGTTTTTT
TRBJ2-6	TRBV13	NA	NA	CASSLEGDGANVLTF	TGTGCCAGCAGCTTGGAGGGGGATGGGGCCAACGTCCTGACTTTC
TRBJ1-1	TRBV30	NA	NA	CAWRLGRNTEAFF	TGTGCCTGGAGACTAGGACGGAACACTGAAGCTTTCTTT
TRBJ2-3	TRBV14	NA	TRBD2	CASSQGVSGGSTDTQYF	TGTGCCAGCAGCCAAGGGGTCAGCGGGGGGAGCACAGATACGCAGTATTTT
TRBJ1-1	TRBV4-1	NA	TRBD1	CASSLAGTGGTEAFF	TGCGCCAGCAGCCTCGCCGGGACAGGGGGGACTGAAGCTTTCTTT
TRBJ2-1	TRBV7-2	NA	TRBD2	CASHAGGGNEQFF	TGTGCCAGCCATGCGGGGGGTGGAAATGAGCAGTTCTTC
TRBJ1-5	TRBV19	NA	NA	CASSIVVGDSNQPQHF	TGTGCCAGTAGTATCGTCGTTGGGGACAGCAATCAGCCCCAGCATTTT
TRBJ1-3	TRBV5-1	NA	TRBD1	CASSSDRGSDTIYF	TGCGCCAGCAGCTCGGACAGGGGGTCGGACACCATATATTTT
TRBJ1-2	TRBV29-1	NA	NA	CSVVGNGYTF	TGCAGCGTTGTTGGGAATGGCTACACCTTC
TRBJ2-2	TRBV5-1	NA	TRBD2	CASSLRLAGEPGDAGELFF	TGCGCCAGCAGCTTGAGACTAGCGGGGGAACCCGGGGACGCCGGGGAGCTGTTTTTT
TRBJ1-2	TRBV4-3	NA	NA	CASSQTGTAGEGGYTF	TGCGCCAGCAGCCAAACCGGGACTGCCGGAGAGGGTGGCTACACCTTC
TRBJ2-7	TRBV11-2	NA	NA	CASSTYEQYF	TGTGCCAGCAGCACCTACGAGCAGTACTTC
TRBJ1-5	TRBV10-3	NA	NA	CAISGAGDQPQHF	TGTGCCATCAGTGGAGCAGGGGATCAGCCCCAGCATTTT
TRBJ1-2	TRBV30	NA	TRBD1	CAWNPGQGNGYTF	TGTGCCTGGAACCCGGGACAGGGTAATGGCTACACCTTC
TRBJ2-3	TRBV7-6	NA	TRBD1	CASSLGDRVVDTQYF	TGTGCCAGCAGCTTAGGGGACAGGGTTGTGGATACGCAGTATTTT
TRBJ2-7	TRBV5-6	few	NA	CASSSDYEQYF	TGTGCCAGCAGCTCCGACTACGAGCAGTACTTC
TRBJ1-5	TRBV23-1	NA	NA	CASSQISWGGGNQPQHF	TGCGCCAGCAGTCAAATCTCGTGGGGGGGTGGCAATCAGCCCCAGCATTTT
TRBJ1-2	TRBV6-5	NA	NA	CAMHNRANYGYTF	TGTGCCATGCACAATAGGGCAAACTATGGCTACACCTTC
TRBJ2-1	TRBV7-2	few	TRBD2	CASSTSGGAGNEQFF	TGTGCCAGCAGCACAAGCGGGGGGGCCGGCAATGAGCAGTTCTTC
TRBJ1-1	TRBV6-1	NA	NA	CASRGLNTEAFF	TGTGCCAGCAGGGGGCTGAACACTGAAGCTTTCTTT
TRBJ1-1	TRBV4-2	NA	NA	CASSQEFEMNTEAFF	TGTGCCAGCAGCCAAGAATTTGAGATGAACACTGAAGCTTTCTTT
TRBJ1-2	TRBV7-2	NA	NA	CASRAGTPYGYTF	TGTGCCAGCAGGGCCGGGACACCCTATGGCTACACCTTC
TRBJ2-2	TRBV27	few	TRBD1	CASSLGQVANTGELFF	TGTGCCAGCAGTTTAGGACAGGTCGCGAACACCGGGGAGCTGTTTTTT
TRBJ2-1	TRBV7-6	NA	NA	CASSLEQRNEQFF	TGTGCCAGCAGCTTAGAACAGCGAAATGAGCAGTTCTTC
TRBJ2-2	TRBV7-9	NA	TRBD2	CASSPAGGGNTGELFF	TGTGCCAGCAGCCCCGCCGGCGGGGGGAACACCGGGGAGCTGTTTTTT
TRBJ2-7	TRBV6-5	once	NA	CASSDGYEQYF	TGTGCCAGCAGTGACGGCTACGAGCAGTACTTC
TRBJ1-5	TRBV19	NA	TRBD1	CASSIRDRGQPQHF	TGTGCCAGTAGTATCCGGGACAGGGGTCAGCCCCAGCATTTT
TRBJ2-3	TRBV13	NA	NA	CASSLDGPRSTDTQYF	TGTGCCAGCAGCTTGGACGGACCCCGTAGCACAGATACGCAGTATTTT
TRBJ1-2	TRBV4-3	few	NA	CASSQVLLPTYYGYTF	TGCGCCAGCAGCCAAGTCCTCCTACCGACGTACTATGGCTACACCTTC
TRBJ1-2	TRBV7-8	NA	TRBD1	CASSLAPTGEEYGYTF	TGTGCCAGCAGCTTAGCACCGACAGGGGAGGAATATGGCTACACCTTC
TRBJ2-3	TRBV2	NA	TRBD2	CASSGGTGGRDTQYF	TGTGCCAGCAGTGGGGGAACGGGGGGTCGAGATACGCAGTATTTT
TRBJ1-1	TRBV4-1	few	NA	CASSPSQVDTEAFF	TGCGCCAGCAGCCCGAGCCAGGTGGACACTGAAGCTTTCTTT
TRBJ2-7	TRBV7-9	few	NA	CASSFRTDYEQYF	TGTGCCAGCAGCTTTCGGACCGATTACGAGCAGTACTTC
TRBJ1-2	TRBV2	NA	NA	CASSGNRDGYTF	TGTGCCAGCAGTGGTAATAGAGATGGCTACACCTTC
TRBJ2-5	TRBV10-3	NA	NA	CAIGDTQGLGRGEETQYF	TGTGCCATCGGCGACACACAGGGCTTGGGGCGGGGAGAAGAGACCCAGTACTTC
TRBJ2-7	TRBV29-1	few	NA	CSVESGSGQYF	TGCAGCGTTGAATCAGGGTCGGGGCAGTACTTC
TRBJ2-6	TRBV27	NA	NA	CASSPGGSGANVLTF	TGTGCCAGCAGCCCGGGTGGGTCCGGGGCCAACGTCCTGACTTTC
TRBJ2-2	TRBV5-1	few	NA	CASSLGGGTGELFF	TGCGCCAGCAGCTTGGGTGGCGGCACCGGGGAGCTGTTTTTT
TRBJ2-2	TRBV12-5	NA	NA	CASGLYQENTGELFF	TGTGCTAGTGGTTTGTACCAGGAGAACACCGGGGAGCTGTTTTTT
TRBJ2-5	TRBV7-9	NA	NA	CASSLIEETQYF	TGTGCCAGCAGCTTAATCGAAGAGACCCAGTACTTC
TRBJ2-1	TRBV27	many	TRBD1	CASSGDSYNEQFF	TGTGCCAGCAGTGGGGACAGTTACAATGAGCAGTTCTTC
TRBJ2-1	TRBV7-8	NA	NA	CASSLAGFDNEQFF	TGTGCCAGCAGCTTAGCGGGGTTTGACAATGAGCAGTTCTTC
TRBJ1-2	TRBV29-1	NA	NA	CSVVKADYGYTF	TGCAGCGTTGTAAAGGCGGACTATGGCTACACCTTC
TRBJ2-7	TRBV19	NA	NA	CASSISGGEQYF	TGTGCCAGTAGTATATCTGGGGGCGAGCAGTACTTC
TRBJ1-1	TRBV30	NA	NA	CAWSTGGNTEAFF	TGTGCCTGGAGTACCGGGGGGAACACTGAAGCTTTCTTT
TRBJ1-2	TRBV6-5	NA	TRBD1	CASSYSEGARGYTF	TGTGCCAGCAGTTACTCGGAGGGGGCGAGGGGCTACACCTTC